This TCR beta chain was found in a study of blood T cell repertoires in COVID-19. Overall study: The study drew acute and convalescent COVID-19 samples from the United States, Italy and Spain. From T cells, B-cell-depleted T cells, or PBMCs came the material, which was cDNA or gDNA.

In the source study's methods: Reference gene primer amplification yielded estimated nucleated cell counts. TCRdb keeps only in-frame clones here, not all; method: immunoSEQ multiplex PCR. The V and J calls and clone size were taken over from that table, and D and trimming were inferred from the DNA. Here the sample spans fewer than 300,000 clones, around 80% being singletons. This CDR3 contains 16 residues. V was pared by 4 bases and J by 1 base, with 8 bases of the junction left unmatched. Germline CDR1 SGHKS, CDR2 YYEKEE (reference sequence). The chain uses TRBV5-5 and TRBJ2-7, with 10 nucleotides matching TRBD2. Sequences were obtained from peripheral blood. The receptor was isolated from a man older than 75 with acute or convalescent COVID-19. The CDR3 nucleotides are TGTGCCAGCAGCCCCTGGCTAGCGGGAGCGTCCTACGAGCAGTACTTC. Protein sequence: CASSPWLAGASYEQYF.